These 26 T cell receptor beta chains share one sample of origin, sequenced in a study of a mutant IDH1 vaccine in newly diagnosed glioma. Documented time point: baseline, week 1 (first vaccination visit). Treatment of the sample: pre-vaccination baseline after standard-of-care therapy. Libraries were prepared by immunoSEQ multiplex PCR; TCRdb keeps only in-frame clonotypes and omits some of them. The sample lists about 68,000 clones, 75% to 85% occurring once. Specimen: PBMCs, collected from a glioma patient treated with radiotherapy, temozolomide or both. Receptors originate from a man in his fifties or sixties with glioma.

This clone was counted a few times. CDR3 loop: CATTENEKLFF. In nucleotides, the CDR3 is TGTGCCACGACCGAGAATGAAAAACTGTTTTTT. The chain uses TRBV25-1 and TRBJ1-4; D ambiguous. CDR3 length equals 11 residues. V was shortened by 10 bases and J by 5 bases, with 8 bases between the two germline ends. Germline assignment: CDR1 MGHDK and CDR2 SYGVNS.

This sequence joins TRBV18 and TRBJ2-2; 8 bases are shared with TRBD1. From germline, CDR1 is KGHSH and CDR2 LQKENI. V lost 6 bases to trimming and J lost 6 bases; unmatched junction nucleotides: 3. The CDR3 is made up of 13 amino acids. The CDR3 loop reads CASSGQAPGELFF. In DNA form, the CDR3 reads TGTGCCAGCTCGGGACAGGCCCCCGGGGAGCTGTTTTTT.

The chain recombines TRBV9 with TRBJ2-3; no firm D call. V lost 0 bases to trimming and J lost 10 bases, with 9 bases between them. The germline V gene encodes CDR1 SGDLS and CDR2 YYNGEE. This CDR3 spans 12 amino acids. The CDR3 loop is CASSVGWGSQYF. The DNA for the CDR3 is TGTGCCAGCAGCGTAGGGTGGGGATCGCAGTATTTT.

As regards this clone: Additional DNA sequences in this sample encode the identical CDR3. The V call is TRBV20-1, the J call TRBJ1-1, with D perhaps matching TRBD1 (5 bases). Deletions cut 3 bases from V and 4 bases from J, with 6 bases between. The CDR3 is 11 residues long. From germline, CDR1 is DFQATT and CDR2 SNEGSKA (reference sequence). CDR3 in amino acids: CSARGGTEAFF. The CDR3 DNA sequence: TGCAGTGCTAGGGGGGGCACTGAAGCTTTCTTT.

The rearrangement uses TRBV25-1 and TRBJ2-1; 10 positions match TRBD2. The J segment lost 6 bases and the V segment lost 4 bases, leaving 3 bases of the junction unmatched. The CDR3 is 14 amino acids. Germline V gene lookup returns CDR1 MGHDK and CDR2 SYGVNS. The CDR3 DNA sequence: TGTGCCAGCAGTGTTTGGACTAGCGGCAATGAGCAGTTCTTC. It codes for CASSVWTSGNEQFF.

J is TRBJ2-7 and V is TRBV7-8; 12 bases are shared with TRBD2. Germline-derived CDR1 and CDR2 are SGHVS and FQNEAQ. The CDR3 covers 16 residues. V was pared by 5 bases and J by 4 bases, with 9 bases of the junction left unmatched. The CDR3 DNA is TGTGCCAGCAGCCCGCCCCCCGGGACTAGCGGGTACGAGCAGTACTTC. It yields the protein CASSPPPGTSGYEQYF. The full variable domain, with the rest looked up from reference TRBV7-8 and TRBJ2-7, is GAGVSQSPRYKVAKRGQDVALRCDPISGHVSLFWYQQALGQGPEFLTYFQNEAQLDKSGLPSDRFFAERPEGSVSTLKIQRTQQEDSAVYLCASSPPPGTSGYEQYFGPGTRLTVT.

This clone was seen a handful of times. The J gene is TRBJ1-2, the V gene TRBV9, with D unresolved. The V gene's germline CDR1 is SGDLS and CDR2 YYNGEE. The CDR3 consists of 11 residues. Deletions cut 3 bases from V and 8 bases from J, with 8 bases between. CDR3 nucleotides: TGTGCCAGCAGCGGCCCCCAGGGCTACACCTTC. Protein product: CASSGPQGYTF.

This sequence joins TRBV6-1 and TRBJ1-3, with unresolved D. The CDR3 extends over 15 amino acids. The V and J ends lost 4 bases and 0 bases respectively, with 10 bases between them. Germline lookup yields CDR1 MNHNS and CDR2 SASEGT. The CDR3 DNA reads TGTGCCAGCAGTGGATGGGGTTTCTCTGGAAACACCATATATTTT. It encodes CASSGWGFSGNTIYF.

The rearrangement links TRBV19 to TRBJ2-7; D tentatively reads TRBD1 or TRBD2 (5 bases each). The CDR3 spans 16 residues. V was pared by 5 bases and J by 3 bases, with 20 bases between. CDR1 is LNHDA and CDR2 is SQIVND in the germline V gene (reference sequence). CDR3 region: CASSPRGWGSDYEQYF. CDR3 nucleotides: TGTGCCAGTAGTCCGCGTGGTTGGGGGAGTGACTACGAGCAGTACTTC.

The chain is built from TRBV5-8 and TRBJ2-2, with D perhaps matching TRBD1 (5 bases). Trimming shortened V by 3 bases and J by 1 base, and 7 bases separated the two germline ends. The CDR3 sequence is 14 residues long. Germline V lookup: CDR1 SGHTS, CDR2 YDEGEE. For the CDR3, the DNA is TGTGCCAGCAGCTGGCAGGGGAACACCGGGGAGCTGTTTTTT. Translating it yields CASSWQGNTGELFF.

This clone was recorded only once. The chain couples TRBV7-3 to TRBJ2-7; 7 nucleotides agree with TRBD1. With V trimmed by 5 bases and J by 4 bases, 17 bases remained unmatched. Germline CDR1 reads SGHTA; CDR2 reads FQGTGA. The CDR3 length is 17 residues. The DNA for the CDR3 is TGTGCCAGCAGCCCATGGATCTCCGACAGGGCGCGATACGAGCAGTACTTC. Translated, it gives CASSPWISDRARYEQYF.

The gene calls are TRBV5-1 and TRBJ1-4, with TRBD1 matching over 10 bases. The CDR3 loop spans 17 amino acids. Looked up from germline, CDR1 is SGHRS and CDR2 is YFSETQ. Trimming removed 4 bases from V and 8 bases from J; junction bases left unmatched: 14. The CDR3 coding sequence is TGCGCCAGCAGCCCGTCCCCTCCGGGACAGGGGAGGGAAAAACTGTTTTTT. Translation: CASSPSPPGQGREKLFF.

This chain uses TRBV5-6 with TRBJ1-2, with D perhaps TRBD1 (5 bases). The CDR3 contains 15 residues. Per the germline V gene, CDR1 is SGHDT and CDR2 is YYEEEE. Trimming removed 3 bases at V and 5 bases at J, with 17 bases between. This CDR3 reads CASSSDGHGGYGYTF. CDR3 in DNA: TGTGCCAGCAGCTCGGACGGCCATGGGGGATATGGCTACACCTTC.

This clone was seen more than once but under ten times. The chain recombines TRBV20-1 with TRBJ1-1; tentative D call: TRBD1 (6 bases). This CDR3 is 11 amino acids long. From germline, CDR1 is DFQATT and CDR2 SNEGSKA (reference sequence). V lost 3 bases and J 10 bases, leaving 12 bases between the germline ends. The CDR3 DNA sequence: TGCAGTGCTAGGGAGACAGGAGTAGCTTTCTTT. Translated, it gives CSARETGVAFF.

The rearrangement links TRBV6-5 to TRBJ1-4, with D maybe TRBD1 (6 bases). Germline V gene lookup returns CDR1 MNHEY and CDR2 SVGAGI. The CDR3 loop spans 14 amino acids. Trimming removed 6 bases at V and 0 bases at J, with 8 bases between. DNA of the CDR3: TGTGCCAGCAGGGACAGTGCAACTAATGAAAAACTGTTTTTT. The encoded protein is CASRDSATNEKLFF.

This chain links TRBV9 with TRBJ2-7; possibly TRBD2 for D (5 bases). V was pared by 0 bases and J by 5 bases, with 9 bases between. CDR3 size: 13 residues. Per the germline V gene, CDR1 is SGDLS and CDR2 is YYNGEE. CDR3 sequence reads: CASSVGHSDEQYF. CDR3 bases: TGTGCCAGCAGCGTAGGCCATAGCGACGAGCAGTACTTC.

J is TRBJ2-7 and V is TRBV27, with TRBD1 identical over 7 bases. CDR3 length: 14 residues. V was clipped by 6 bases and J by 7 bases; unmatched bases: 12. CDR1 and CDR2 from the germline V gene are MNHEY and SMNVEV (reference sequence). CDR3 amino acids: CASRRTGPLGEQYF. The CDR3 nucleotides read TGTGCCAGCAGGCGGACAGGTCCCTTGGGTGAGCAGTACTTC.

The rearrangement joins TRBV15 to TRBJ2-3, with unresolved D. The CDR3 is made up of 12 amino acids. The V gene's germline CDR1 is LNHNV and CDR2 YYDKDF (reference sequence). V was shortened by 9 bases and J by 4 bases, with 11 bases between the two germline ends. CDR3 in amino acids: CATAIGADTQYF. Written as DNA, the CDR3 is TGTGCCACAGCTATAGGAGCAGATACGCAGTATTTT. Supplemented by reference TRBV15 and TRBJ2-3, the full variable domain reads DAMVIQNPRYQVTQFGKPVTLSCSQTLNHNVMYWYQQKSSQAPKLLFHYYDKDFNNEADTPDNFQSRRPNTSFCFLDIRSPGLGDTAMYLCATAIGADTQYFGPGTRLTVL.

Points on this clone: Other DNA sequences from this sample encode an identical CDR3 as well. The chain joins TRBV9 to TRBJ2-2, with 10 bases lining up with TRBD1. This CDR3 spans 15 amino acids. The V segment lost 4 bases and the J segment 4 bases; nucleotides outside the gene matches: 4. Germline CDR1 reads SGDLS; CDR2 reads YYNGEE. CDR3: CASSSGQGVTGELFF. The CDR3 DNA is TGTGCCAGCAGCTCAGGACAGGGGGTCACCGGGGAGCTGTTTTTT.

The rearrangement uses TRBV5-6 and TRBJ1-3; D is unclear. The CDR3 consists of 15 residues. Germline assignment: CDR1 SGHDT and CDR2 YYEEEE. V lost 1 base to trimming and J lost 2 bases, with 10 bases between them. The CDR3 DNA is TGTGCCAGCAGCTTGTACGGGGAGGCTGGAAACACCATATATTTT. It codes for CASSLYGEAGNTIYF.

The DNA of the CDR3 is TGCGCCAGCAGCCCGTCGGACAGGGGAGAGACCCAGTACTTC. Its translation is CASSPSDRGETQYF. The chain has TRBV5-1 and TRBJ2-5; 9 nucleotides agree with TRBD1. CDR1 SGHRS and CDR2 YFSETQ come from the germline V gene. The CDR3 runs to 14 residues. The ends lost 4 bases at V and 4 bases at J; junction bases unmatched: 5.

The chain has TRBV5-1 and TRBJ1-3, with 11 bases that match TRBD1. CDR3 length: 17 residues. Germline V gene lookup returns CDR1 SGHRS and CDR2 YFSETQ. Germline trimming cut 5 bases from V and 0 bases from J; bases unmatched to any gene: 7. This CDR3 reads CASRLLGTGGSGNTIYF. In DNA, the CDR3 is TGCGCCAGCAGGCTCCTCGGGACAGGGGGCTCTGGAAACACCATATATTTT.

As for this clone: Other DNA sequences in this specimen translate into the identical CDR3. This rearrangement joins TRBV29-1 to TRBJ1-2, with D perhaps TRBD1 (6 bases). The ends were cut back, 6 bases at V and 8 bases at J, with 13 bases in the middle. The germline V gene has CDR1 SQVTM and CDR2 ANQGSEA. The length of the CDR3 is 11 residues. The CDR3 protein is CSVEQGRGYTF. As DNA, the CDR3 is TGCAGCGTGGAACAGGGTAGAGGCTACACCTTC.

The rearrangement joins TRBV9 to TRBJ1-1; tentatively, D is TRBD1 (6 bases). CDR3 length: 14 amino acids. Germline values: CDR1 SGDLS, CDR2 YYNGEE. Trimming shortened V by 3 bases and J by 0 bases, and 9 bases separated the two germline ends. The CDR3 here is CASSGTVMNTEAFF. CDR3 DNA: TGTGCCAGCAGCGGGACAGTTATGAACACTGAAGCTTTCTTT.

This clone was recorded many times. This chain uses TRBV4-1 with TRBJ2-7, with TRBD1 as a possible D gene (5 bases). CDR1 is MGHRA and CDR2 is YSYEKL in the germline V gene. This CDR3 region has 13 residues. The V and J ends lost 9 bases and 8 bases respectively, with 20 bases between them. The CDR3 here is CASRATETTQQYF. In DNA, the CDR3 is TGCGCCAGTCGAGCGACAGAAACTACGCAGCAGTACTTC.

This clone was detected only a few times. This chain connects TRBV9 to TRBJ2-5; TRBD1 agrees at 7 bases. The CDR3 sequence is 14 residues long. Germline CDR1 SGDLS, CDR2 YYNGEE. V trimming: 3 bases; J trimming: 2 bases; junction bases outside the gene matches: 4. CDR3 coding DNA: TGTGCCAGCAGCGGGGACAGAGGGCAAGAGACCCAGTACTTC. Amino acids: CASSGDRGQETQYF. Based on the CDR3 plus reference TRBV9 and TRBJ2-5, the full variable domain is DSGVTQTPKHLITATGQRVTLRCSPRSGDLSVYWYQQSLDQGLQFLIQYYNGEERAKGNILERFSAQQFPDLHSELNLSSLELGDSALYFCASSGDRGQETQYFGPGTRLLVL.